This entry describes one TCR delta chain. Its cognate antigen is unknown. A single base is all that separates this from a far larger clone, so a read error is likely. Distinct nucleotide sequences in the sample also encode this CDR3. TCRdb re-processed the multiplex PCR reads via CATT. The sample consists of roughly 93,000 delta-chain clones, 0.85% to 1% of them appearing once. The entry originates in a study of γδ T cells in repeated Plasmodium falciparum infection. Study summary: Malaria-naive adults were infected with P. falciparum NF54 four times over around 600 days.

Bulk repertoires came from Vgamma9/Vdelta2+ or Vdelta2-negative gammadelta T cells flow-sorted from PBMC. Study-wide findings and caveats: Vdelta2-negative gammadelta repertoires, largely Vdelta1+, seemingly showed infection-driven waves of new clonal selection.

The germline V gene has CDR1 TSWWSYY and CDR2 QGS. The CDR3 runs 21 residues. This rearrangement joins TRDV1 to TRDJ1; 9 nucleotides align to TRDD2. Sequenced input: gamma-delta T cells from blood. This receptor was identified in a pool of human donors (malaria-infected and uninfected, not separated). The CDR3 nucleotides read TGTGCCCTTGGGGAACGTCGGTACCTTCCTACGGGGGTCCACTGTACCGATAAACTCATCTTT. Encoded protein: CALGERRYLPTGVHCTDKLIF.